This T cell receptor (beta chain) was retrieved from a study of CD8+ T cells in alopecia areata. Overall study: Among treated patients, oral tofacitinib was administered at 5 to 10 mg twice daily. Tofacitinib was given for 6 to 18 months, then stopped for 6 months.

RNA, once extracted, was reverse transcribed into cDNA for use as the sequencing template. Method: immunoSEQ multiplex PCR; TCRdb's copy keeps in-frame clones and lacks some. The table has over 150,000 clones, 63% seen once; the top ten hold 1.5% to 2%. The germline V gene encodes CDR1 SQVTM and CDR2 ANQGSEA. V lost 4 bases and J lost 3, with 8 bases in between. This CDR3 has 12 amino acids. Sequenced here: CD4+ T cells sorted from blood, sampled at week 0. J is TRBJ2-3 and V is TRBV29-1, with D unclear. The source is a human donor with alopecia areata. CDR3 amino acids: CSVGGDTDTQYF. The CDR3 DNA reads TGCAGCGTTGGTGGGGATACAGATACGCAGTATTTT.